A single T cell receptor beta chain is shown here with its context. Its antigen is not identified. Trimming cost V 5 bases and J 3 bases; bases outside gene matches: 10. CDR1 and CDR2 from the germline V gene are DFQATT and SNEGSKA (reference sequence). This CDR3 contains 14 residues. The data stem from a study of T-cell memory formation after mild COVID-19. Study-wide background: TCR clusters largely stayed donor specific.

MiXCR, run by TCRdb on the 5' RACE reads, gives a single entry per CDR3 protein. The table includes hundreds of thousands of distinct CDR3 sequences, more than 15% detected once. Broader study findings: CD4/CD8 balance characterized clones contracting day 15 to 85, and CD4+ skew characterized later expanders.

Sequences were obtained from PBMCs or a T cell subset sorted from them (not recorded which). This clonotype originated in a man in his late teens or twenties who had mild COVID-19 (a few samples of this study predate the infection). Cell type and time point are not known. V is TRBV20-1 and J is TRBJ2-7; 7 bases line up with TRBD1. For the CDR3, the DNA is TGCAGTGCTGACCGGGACAGTTCAGGCTACGAGCAGTACGTC. Its translation: CSADRDSSGYEQYV.